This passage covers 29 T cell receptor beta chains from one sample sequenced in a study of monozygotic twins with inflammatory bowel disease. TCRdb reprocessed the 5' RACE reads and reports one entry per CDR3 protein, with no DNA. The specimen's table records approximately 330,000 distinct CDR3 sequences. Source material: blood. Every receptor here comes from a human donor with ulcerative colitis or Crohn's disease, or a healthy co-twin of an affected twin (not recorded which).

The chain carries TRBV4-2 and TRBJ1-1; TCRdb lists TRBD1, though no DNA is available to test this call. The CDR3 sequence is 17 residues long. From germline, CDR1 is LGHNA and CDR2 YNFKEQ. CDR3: CASSQDPPTGEGTEAFF.

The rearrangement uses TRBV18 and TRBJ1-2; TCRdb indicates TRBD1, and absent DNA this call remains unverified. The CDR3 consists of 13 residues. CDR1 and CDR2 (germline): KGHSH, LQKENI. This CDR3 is CASSPGQDQGYTF.

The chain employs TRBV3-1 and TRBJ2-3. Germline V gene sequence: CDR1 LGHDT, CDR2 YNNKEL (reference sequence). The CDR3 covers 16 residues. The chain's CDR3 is CASSQDRTSGPDTQYF.

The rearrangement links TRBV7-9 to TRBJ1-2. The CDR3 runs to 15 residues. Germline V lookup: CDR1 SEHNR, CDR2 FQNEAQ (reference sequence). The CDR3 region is CASSAGGAVNYGYTF.

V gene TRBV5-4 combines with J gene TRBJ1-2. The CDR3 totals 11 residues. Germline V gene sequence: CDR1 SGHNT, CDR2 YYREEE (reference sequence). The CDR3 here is CASSSLHGYTF.

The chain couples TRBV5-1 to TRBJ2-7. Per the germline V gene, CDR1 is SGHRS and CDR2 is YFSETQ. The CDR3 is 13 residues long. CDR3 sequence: CASSLDGKYEQYF.

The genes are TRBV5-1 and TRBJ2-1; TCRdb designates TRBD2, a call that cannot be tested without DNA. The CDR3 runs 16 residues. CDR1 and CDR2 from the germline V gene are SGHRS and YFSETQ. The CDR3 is CASSLGLAGPYNEQFF. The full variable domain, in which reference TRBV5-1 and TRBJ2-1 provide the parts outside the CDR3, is KAGVTQTPRYLIKTRGQQVTLSCSPISGHRSVSWYQQTPGQGLQFLFEYFSETQRNKGNFPGRFSGRQFSNSRSEMNVSTLELGDSALYLCASSLGLAGPYNEQFFGPGTRLTVL.

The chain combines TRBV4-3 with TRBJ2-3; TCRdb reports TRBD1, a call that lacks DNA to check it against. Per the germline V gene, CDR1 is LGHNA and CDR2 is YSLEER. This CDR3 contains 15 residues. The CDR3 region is CASSPLAGAGGAQYF.

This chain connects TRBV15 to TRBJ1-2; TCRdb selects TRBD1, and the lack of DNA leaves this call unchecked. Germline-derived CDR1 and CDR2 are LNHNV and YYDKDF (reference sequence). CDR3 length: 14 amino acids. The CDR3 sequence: CATSRDRTGKGYTF.

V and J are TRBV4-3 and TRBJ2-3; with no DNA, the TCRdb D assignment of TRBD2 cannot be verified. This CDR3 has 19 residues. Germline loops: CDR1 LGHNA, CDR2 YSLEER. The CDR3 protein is CASRKREAAGGTSTDTQYF.

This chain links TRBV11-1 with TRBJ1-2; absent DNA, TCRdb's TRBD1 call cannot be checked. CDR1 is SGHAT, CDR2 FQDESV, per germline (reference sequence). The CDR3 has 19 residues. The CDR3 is CASSHNCETGRQSGYGYTF. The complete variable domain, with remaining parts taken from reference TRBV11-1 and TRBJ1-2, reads EAEVAQSPRYKITEKSQAVAFWCDPISGHATLYWYRQILGQGPELLVQFQDESVVDDSQLPKDRFSAERLKGVDSTLKIQPAELGDSAMYLCASSHNCETGRQSGYGYTFGSGTRLTVV.

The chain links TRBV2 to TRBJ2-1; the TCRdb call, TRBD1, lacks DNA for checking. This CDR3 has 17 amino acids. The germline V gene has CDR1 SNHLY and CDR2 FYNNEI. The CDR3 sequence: CASSVPNPGASYNEQFF. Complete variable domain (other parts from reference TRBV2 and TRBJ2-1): EPEVTQTPSHQVTQMGQEVILRCVPISNHLYFYWYRQILGQKVEFLVSFYNNEISEKSEIFDDQFSVERPDGSNFTLKIRSTKLEDSAMYFCASSVPNPGASYNEQFFGPGTRLTVL.

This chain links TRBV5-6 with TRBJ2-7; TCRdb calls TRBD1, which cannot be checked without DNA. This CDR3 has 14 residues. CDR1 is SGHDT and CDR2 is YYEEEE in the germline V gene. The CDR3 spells CASSWTGLPYEQYF.

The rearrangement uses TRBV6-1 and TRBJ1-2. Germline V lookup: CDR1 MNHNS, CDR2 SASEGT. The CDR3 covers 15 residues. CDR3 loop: CASSPEVGANYGYTF.

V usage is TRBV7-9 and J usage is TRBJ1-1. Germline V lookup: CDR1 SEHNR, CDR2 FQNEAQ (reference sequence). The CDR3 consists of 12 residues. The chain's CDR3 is CASSPRPTEAFF.

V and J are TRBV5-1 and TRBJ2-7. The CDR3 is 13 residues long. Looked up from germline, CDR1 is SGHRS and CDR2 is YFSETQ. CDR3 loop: CASSLDEAYEQYF.

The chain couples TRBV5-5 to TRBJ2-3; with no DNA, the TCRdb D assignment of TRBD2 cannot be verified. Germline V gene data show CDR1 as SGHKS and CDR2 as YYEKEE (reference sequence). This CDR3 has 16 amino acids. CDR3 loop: CASSPGGLAGTDTQYF.

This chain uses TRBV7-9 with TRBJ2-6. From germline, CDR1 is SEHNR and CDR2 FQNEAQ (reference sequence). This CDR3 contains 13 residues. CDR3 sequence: CASILSGANVLTF.

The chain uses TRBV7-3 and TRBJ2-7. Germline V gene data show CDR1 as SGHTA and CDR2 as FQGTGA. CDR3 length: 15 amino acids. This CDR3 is CASSLKASPTYEQYF.

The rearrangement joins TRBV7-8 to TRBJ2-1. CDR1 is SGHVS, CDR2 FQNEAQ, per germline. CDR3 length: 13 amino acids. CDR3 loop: CASSFGGYNEQFF.

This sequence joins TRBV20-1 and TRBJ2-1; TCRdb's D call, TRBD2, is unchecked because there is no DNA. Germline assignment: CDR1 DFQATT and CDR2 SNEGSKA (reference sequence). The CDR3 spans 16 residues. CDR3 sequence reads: CSARDLLTSGYNEQFF.

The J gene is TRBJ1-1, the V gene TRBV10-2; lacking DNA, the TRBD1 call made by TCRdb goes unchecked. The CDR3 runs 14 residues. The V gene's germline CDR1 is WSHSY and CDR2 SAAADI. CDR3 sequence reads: CASRGGGGLTEAFF.

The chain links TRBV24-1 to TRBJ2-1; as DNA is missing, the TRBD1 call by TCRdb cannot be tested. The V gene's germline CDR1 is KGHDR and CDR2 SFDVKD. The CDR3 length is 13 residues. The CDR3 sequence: CATSDPGYNEQFF.

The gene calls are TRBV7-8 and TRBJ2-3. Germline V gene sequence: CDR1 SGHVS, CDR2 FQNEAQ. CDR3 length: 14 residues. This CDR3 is CASSLMLLSDTQYF.

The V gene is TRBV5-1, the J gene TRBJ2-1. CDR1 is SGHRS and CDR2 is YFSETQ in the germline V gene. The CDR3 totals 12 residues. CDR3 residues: CASSLDVREKIF.

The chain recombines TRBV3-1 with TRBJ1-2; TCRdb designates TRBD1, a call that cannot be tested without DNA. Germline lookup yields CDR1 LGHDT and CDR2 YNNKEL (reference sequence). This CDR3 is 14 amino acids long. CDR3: CASSQGGPPVGYTF.

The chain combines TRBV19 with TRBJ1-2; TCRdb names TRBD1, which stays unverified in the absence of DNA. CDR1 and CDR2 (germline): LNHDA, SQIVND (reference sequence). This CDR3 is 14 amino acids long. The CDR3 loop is CASSPSGQGPGYTF.

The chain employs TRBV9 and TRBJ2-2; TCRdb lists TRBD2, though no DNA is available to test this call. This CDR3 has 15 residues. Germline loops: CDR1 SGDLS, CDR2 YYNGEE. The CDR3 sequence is CASSALPTATGELFF.

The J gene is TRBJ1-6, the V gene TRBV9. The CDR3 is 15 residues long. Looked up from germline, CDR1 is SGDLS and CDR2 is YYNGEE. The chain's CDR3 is CASSAGQVLNSPLHF.